These T cell receptor beta chains were read from a single sample in a study of T cells in Graves' hyperthyroidism and ophthalmopathy. TCRdb re-called the multiplex PCR reads with MiXCR, one entry per CDR3 protein. The sample shows approximately 300,000 distinct CDR3 sequences, approximately 17% of them seen only once. Sample: blood. These TCRs come from a woman between 55 and 75 years old with Graves' ophthalmopathy. Each CDR3 is given with its conserved first and last residue. A D gene is named only where the DNA matches it firmly. Rows may omit the clone size; those that give it use once, few, many or a size class.

J,size,V,D,CDR3,DNA
TRBJ1-1,many,TRBV18,.,CASSPTYKDTEAFF,TGTGCCAGCTCACCAACCTATAAGGACACTGAAGCTTTCTTT
TRBJ2-3,.,TRBV9,TRBD2,CASSVLGRATDTQYF,TGTGCCAGCAGCGTCCTTGGGAGGGCCACAGATACGCAGTATTTT
TRBJ2-7,many,TRBV18,TRBD1,CASSPTGTASYEQYF,TGTGCCAGCTCACCTACCGGGACAGCCTCCTACGAGCAGTACTTC
TRBJ1-1,many,TRBV11-2,.,CASSFQGRETEAFF,TGTGCCAGCAGCTTCCAGGGGCGTGAGACTGAAGCTTTCTTT
TRBJ2-3,few,TRBV29-1,.,CSVALSHTTSTDTQYF,TGCAGCGTTGCCCTATCGCACACAACTAGCACAGATACGCAGTATTTT
TRBJ2-1,many,TRBV7-2,.,CASSSFPGTKRHNEQFF,TGTGCCAGCAGCTCATTCCCGGGAACCAAAAGGCACAATGAGCAGTTCTTC
TRBJ2-6,many,TRBV20-1,.,CSAAQGAGANVLTF,TGCAGTGCAGCACAGGGAGCCGGGGCCAACGTCCTGACTTTC
TRBJ2-7,many,TRBV5-1,TRBD1,CASSPGTGFTKEQYF,TGCGCCAGCAGCCCCGGGACAGGGTTTACGAAGGAGCAGTACTTC
TRBJ2-7,many,TRBV7-9,.,CASSLGQNTYEQYF,TGTGCCAGCAGCTTAGGGCAGAATACCTACGAGCAGTACTTC
TRBJ1-2,few,TRBV7-2,.,CASSAFQVTYGYTF,TGTGCCAGCAGCGCATTCCAGGTGACTTATGGCTACACCTTC
TRBJ2-7,few,TRBV6-2/TRBV6-3,.,CASSYGHTYEQYF,TGTGCCAGCAGTTACGGACATACTTACGAGCAGTACTTC
TRBJ2-3,many,TRBV14,TRBD2,CACQAGTRTDTQYF,TGTGCCTGCCAAGCGGGAACCCGCACAGATACGCAGTATTTT
TRBJ2-1,.,TRBV29-1,.,CSVEAPTYNEQFF,TGCAGCGTTGAAGCTCCTACTTACAATGAGCAGTTCTTC
TRBJ2-3,many,TRBV5-1,TRBD1,CASSHEGQGGIDTQYF,TGCGCCAGCAGCCATGAAGGACAGGGTGGTATTGATACGCAGTATTTT
TRBJ2-7,many,TRBV7-8,TRBD2,CASSPRGGKQYF,TGTGCCAGCAGCCCCCGGGGGGGGAAGCAGTACTTC
TRBJ1-1,.,TRBV12-3/TRBV12-4,.,CASSDGRVFEAFF,TGTGCCAGCAGTGACGGCAGGGTCTTTGAAGCTTTCTTT
TRBJ1-3,.,TRBV29-1,.,CSATTPGPSPGNTIYF,TGCAGCGCGACAACACCGGGACCGAGCCCTGGAAACACCATATATTTT
TRBJ2-3,.,TRBV5-8,.,CASSLNPAGDTQYF,TGTGCCAGCAGCTTGAACCCCGCAGGAGATACGCAGTATTTT
TRBJ2-1,.,TRBV12-3/TRBV12-4,TRBD2,CASSKLAGENEQFF,TGTGCCAGCAGTAAACTAGCGGGAGAAAATGAGCAGTTCTTC
TRBJ1-4,many,TRBV5-1,.,CASSQNEREKLFF,TGCGCCAGCAGCCAGAACGAAAGAGAAAAACTGTTTTTT
TRBJ1-1,many,TRBV20-1,TRBD1,CSARDGTGMNTEAFF,TGCAGTGCTAGAGACGGGACAGGAATGAACACTGAAGCTTTCTTT
TRBJ2-3,.,TRBV18,TRBD2,CASSPSSSGTAPSTDTQYF,TGTGCCAGCTCACCATCCTCTAGCGGGACCGCACCTAGCACAGATACGCAGTATTTT
TRBJ2-7,many,TRBV5-1,TRBD2,CASSFRTGRRLAGEAGYEQYF,TGCGCCAGCAGCTTCAGAACGGGACGGCGACTAGCGGGGGAAGCGGGGTACGAGCAGTACTTC
TRBJ1-5,.,TRBV28,.,CASSHGFRLREEDQPQHF,TGTGCCAGCAGCCATGGGTTTCGACTGAGGGAAGAGGATCAGCCCCAGCATTTT
TRBJ2-2,once,TRBV28,TRBD2,CASSLFGGRTGELFF,TGTGCCAGCAGTTTATTCGGCGGGAGAACCGGGGAGCTGTTTTTT
TRBJ2-5,.,TRBV4-1,TRBD1,CASSRTDRGHGETQYF,TGCGCCAGCAGCCGAACAGACAGGGGGCATGGGGAGACCCAGTACTTC
TRBJ2-7,many,TRBV28,.,CASSSLGGDSSYEQYF,TGTGCCAGCAGTTCCCTGGGGGGAGACAGCTCCTACGAGCAGTACTTC
TRBJ2-7,.,TRBV7-2,TRBD2,CASSLGGTSNEQYF,TGTGCCAGCAGCTTAGGCGGGACTAGCAACGAGCAGTACTTC
TRBJ1-5,few,TRBV4-2,.,CASSQDRAGNQPQHF,TGTGCCAGCAGCCAAGATCGGGCCGGGAATCAGCCCCAGCATTTT
TRBJ2-7,.,TRBV28,.,CASIIDGSSSYEQYF,TGTGCCAGCATAATAGACGGGTCAAGCTCCTACGAGCAGTACTTC
TRBJ2-3,many,TRBV5-1,.,CASSTGTSSDTQYF,TGCGCCAGCAGCACGGGGACGTCCTCAGATACGCAGTATTTT
TRBJ1-2,many,TRBV20-1,.,CITGGTAGYTF,TGCATTACCGGCGGGACGGCTGGCTACACCTTC
TRBJ1-4,many,TRBV12-3/TRBV12-4,TRBD1,CASSSPGQGNEKLFF,TGTGCCAGCAGTAGTCCGGGACAGGGCAATGAAAAACTGTTTTTT
TRBJ1-1,many,TRBV29-1,.,CSVGGWDTEAFF,TGCAGCGTTGGTGGGTGGGACACTGAAGCTTTCTTT
TRBJ1-2,few,TRBV7-8,TRBD1,CASSRKGQGAAGYTF,TGTGCCAGCAGCCGAAAGGGACAGGGGGCGGCTGGCTACACCTTC
TRBJ1-5,few,TRBV5-1,.,CASREVRAGGNQPQHF,TGCGCCAGCAGGGAGGTCAGGGCGGGGGGAAATCAGCCCCAGCATTTT
TRBJ1-2,many,TRBV7-2,.,CASSLSGGDGYTF,TGTGCCAGCAGCTTATCGGGGGGCGATGGCTACACCTTC
TRBJ1-1,few,TRBV4-2,TRBD1,CASSPRDSKSTEAFF,TGTGCCAGCAGCCCGAGGGACAGTAAGAGCACTGAAGCTTTCTTT
TRBJ2-7,many,TRBV20-1,.,CSARDNAHEQYF,TGCAGTGCTCGGGACAACGCTCACGAGCAGTACTTC
TRBJ2-7,many,TRBV20-1,.,CSASAGDPRGEQYF,TGCAGTGCCAGTGCAGGGGACCCTAGGGGCGAGCAGTACTTC